The 7 T cell receptor beta chains given below trace back to one sample, sequenced in a study of blood T cell repertoires in COVID-19 (dated by TCRdb to between 2020 and 2021). Library method: the immunoSEQ multiplex PCR assay. TCRdb re-hosts the immuneACCESS table, in-frame sequences only. Its copies lack some clones; in the studies checked, an unresolved V gene accounts for under half of them, and the cause for the rest is not known. The sample table lists more than 150,000 clones, around 85% of them with a count of one. Jointly, the top ten make up 2% to 2.5% of the sample. Material: peripheral blood. These receptors originate from a man in his 70s with active or convalescent COVID-19.

The chain has TRBV6-2 or TRBV6-3 and TRBJ1-5, with D maybe TRBD1 (6 bases). Germline loops: CDR1 MNHEY, CDR2 SVGEGT. The V end was cut by 5 bases, the J end by 4 bases, with 12 bases between. CDR3 size: 14 residues. The CDR3 coding sequence is TGTGCCAGCAGTCCACTCAGGGGAAATCAGCCCCAGCATTTT. Protein sequence: CASSPLRGNQPQHF.

The chain joins TRBV6-5 to TRBJ2-1, with 7 nucleotides matching TRBD2. The CDR3 runs to 15 residues. Looked up from germline, CDR1 is MNHEY and CDR2 is SVGAGI. J lost 0 bases, V lost 5 bases, and 4 bases had no gene match. CDR3 nucleotide sequence: TGTGCCAGCAGTCACCGGGACTACTCCTACAATGAGCAGTTCTTC. This translates into CASSHRDYSYNEQFF.

The chain links TRBV27 to TRBJ1-6; no clear D gene. Trimming removed 2 bases from V and 13 bases from J, with 9 bases in between. The CDR3 consists of 12 residues. The germline V gene encodes CDR1 MNHEY and CDR2 SMNVEV (reference sequence). The CDR3 sequence: CASSLTGFPLHF. The CDR3 coding sequence is TGTGCCAGCAGTTTAACGGGGTTCCCCCTCCACTTT.

The chain couples TRBV18 to TRBJ2-1, with TRBD1 matching over 7 bases. The junction had 1 base not matched to a gene; V was cut back by 0 bases and J by 8 bases. The CDR3 totals 13 residues. The germline V gene encodes CDR1 KGHSH and CDR2 LQKENI. The CDR3 nucleotides are TGTGCCAGCTCACCACCAGGGGGCGATGAGCAGTTCTTC. This codes for CASSPPGGDEQFF.

This clone was seen more than once but under ten times. This CDR3 reads CASSFPGQGGSSYNSPLHF. The CDR3 nucleotides are TGTGCCAGCAGCTTTCCCGGACAGGGGGGGAGCTCCTATAATTCACCCCTCCACTTT. The chain has TRBV7-8 and TRBJ1-6, with 10 bases lining up with TRBD1. With V trimmed by 3 bases and J by 0 bases, 8 bases remained unmatched. Germline V CDR1 and CDR2: SGHVS, FQNEAQ. This CDR3 is 19 amino acids long.

The chain joins TRBV27 to TRBJ1-2, with 10 bases aligning to TRBD1. The J segment lost 4 bases and the V segment lost 6 bases, leaving 11 bases of the junction unmatched. The CDR3 extends over 16 amino acids. CDR1 and CDR2 (germline): MNHEY, SMNVEV (reference sequence). CDR3 in DNA: TGTGCCAGCAGGAGGGACAGGGGATTTGGCTCCTATGGCTACACCTTC. Translation: CASRRDRGFGSYGYTF.

This sequence joins TRBV7-9 and TRBJ2-5; perhaps TRBD1 as D (5 bases). In germline, CDR1 is SEHNR, CDR2 FQNEAQ (reference sequence). V was pared by 5 bases and J by 2 bases, with 18 bases between. The CDR3 totals 16 residues. CDR3 DNA: TGTGCCAGCAGCCGGGCAGTTAGGGGCAATCAAGAGACCCAGTACTTC. Encoded protein: CASSRAVRGNQETQYF.